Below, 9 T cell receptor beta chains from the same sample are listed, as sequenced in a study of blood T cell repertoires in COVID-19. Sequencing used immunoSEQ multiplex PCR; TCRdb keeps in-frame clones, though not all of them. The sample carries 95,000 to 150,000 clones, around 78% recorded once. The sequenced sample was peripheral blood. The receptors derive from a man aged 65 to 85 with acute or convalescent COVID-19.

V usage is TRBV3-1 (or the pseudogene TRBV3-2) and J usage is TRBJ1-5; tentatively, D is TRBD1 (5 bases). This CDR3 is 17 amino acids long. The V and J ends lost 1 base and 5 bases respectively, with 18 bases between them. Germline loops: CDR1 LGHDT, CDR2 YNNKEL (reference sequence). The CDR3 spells CASSQVPPHRIDQPQHF. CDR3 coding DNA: TGTGCCAGCAGCCAAGTTCCCCCGCACAGGATCGATCAGCCCCAGCATTTT.

CDR3 in DNA: TGTGCCAGCAGCCCAATTACAGAGATGGGCGGCTACACCTTC. This translates into CASSPITEMGGYTF. The chain couples TRBV11-2 to TRBJ1-2; no firm D call. The ends were cut back, 5 bases at V and 8 bases at J, with 18 bases in the middle. Germline V gene sequence: CDR1 SGHAT, CDR2 FQNNGV. This CDR3 contains 14 residues.

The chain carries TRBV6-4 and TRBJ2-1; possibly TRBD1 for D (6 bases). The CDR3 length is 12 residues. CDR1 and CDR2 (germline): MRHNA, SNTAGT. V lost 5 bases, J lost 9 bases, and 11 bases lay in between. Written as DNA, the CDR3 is TGTGCCAGCAGTAGGGGGTTAGGTGAGCAGTTCTTC. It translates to CASSRGLGEQFF.

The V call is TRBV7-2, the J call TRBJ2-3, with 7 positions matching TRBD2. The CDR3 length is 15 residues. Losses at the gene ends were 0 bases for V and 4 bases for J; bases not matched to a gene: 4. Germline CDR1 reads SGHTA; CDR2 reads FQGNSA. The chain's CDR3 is CASSLARGRADTQYF. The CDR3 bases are TGTGCCAGCAGCTTAGCGCGGGGGAGGGCAGATACGCAGTATTTT.

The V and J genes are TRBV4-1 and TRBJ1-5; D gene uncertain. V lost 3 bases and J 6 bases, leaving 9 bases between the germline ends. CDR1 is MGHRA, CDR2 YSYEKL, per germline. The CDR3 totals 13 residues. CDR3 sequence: CASSHGVGQPQHF. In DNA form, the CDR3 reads TGCGCCAGCAGCCATGGAGTGGGTCAGCCCCAGCATTTT.

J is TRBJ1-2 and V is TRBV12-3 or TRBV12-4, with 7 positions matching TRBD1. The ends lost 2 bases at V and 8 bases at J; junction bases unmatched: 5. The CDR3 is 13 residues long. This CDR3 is CASSLKGAGGYTF. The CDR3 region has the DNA TGTGCCAGCAGTTTAAAGGGGGCAGGGGGCTACACCTTC.

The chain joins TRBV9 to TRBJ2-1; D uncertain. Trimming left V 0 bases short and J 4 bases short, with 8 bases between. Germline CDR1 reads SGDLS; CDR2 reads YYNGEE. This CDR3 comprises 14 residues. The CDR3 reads CASSVGSGYNEQFF. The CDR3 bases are TGTGCCAGCAGCGTAGGCTCCGGGTACAATGAGCAGTTCTTC. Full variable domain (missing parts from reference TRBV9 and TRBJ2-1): DSGVTQTPKHLITATGQRVTLRCSPRSGDLSVYWYQQSLDQGLQFLIQYYNGEERAKGNILERFSAQQFPDLHSELNLSSLELGDSALYFCASSVGSGYNEQFFGPGTRLTVL.

The CDR3 loop is CASSLQRVHEQYF. CDR3 in DNA: TGTGCCAGCAGCTTACAAAGAGTTCACGAGCAGTACTTC. The chain combines TRBV7-6 with TRBJ2-7; D unresolved. Germline loops: CDR1 SGHVS, CDR2 FNYEAQ. This CDR3 has 13 amino acids. V was trimmed by 2 bases and J by 5 bases, leaving 10 bases between them.

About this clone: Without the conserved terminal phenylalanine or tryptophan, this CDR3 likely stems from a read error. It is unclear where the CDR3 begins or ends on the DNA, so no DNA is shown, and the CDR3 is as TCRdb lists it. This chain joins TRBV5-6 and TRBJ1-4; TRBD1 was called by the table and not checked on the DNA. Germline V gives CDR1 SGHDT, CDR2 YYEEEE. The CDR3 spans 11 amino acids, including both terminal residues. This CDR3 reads CASSLETWARG.